One sample yielded the 10 T cell receptor beta chains listed below, sequenced in a study of shared clonotypes between healthy human individuals. The method was immunoSEQ multiplex PCR; TCRdb's version includes in-frame clones alone and lacks a portion of them. The sample holds 550,000 to 800,000 clones, around 67% seen once. Sequencing input: memory CD4+ T cells sorted from blood. Subset described: CD45RA-negative fraction. The receptors were gathered from a woman in her twenties or thirties in good health.

This clone was seen only a few times. This same CDR3 is encoded by further DNA sequences in the sample. V is TRBV10-1 and J is TRBJ2-7; D unclear. Trimming shortened V by 0 bases and J by 2 bases, and 11 bases separated the two germline ends. The V gene's germline CDR1 is WNHNN and CDR2 SYGVQD (reference sequence). The CDR3 has 15 amino acids. CDR3 DNA sequence: TGCGCCAGCAGTGAGTCACTCGACGGCACCTACGAGCAGTACTTC. This encodes CASSESLDGTYEQYF.

This chain uses TRBV19 with TRBJ2-2; 7 bases map to TRBD2. Germline CDR1 is LNHDA and CDR2 is SQIVND (reference sequence). The ends lost 7 bases at V and 6 bases at J; junction bases unmatched: 11. The CDR3 contains 15 residues. CDR3 residues: CASNPNGGRPGELFF. The CDR3 coding sequence is TGTGCCAGTAATCCAAACGGGGGGAGACCCGGGGAGCTGTTTTTT.

The chain links TRBV9 to TRBJ2-1; 7 positions agree with TRBD2. Germline loops: CDR1 SGDLS, CDR2 YYNGEE. CDR3 length equals 12 residues. The V segment lost 4 bases and the J segment 8 bases; nucleotides outside the gene matches: 3. CDR3: CASSPGGYEQFF. The CDR3 bases are TGTGCCAGCAGCCCGGGAGGTTATGAGCAGTTCTTC.

The rearrangement links TRBV28 to TRBJ2-2, with TRBD1 matching over 8 bases. Germline CDR1 reads MDHEN; CDR2 reads SYDVKM. Trimming took 6 bases from V and 0 from J; bases not matched to a gene: 9. This CDR3 comprises 17 residues. The CDR3 region has the DNA TGTGCCAGCAGAGATACAGGGGGGAGTACGAACACCGGGGAGCTGTTTTTT. Translated, it gives CASRDTGGSTNTGELFF.

A note on this clone: The same CDR3 is also encoded by other DNA sequences in this sample. The chain combines TRBV4-1 with TRBJ2-7; the match to TRBD2 covers 12 bases. The V and J ends lost 3 bases and 0 bases, in that order; junction bases with no gene match: 6. Germline assignment: CDR1 MGHRA and CDR2 YSYEKL. The CDR3 totals 17 residues. CDR3 sequence: CASSQPTSGRSSYEQYF. The DNA for the CDR3 is TGCGCCAGCAGCCAGCCCACTAGCGGGAGGAGCTCCTACGAGCAGTACTTC.

This clone was seen just once. This chain uses TRBV19 with TRBJ1-1; 8 nucleotides line up with TRBD1. Germline assignment: CDR1 LNHDA and CDR2 SQIVND (reference sequence). V was pared by 7 bases and J by 10 bases, with 14 bases of the junction left unmatched. This CDR3 comprises 14 residues. CDR3: CASTDGWDRRRAFF. The CDR3 DNA sequence: TGTGCCAGTACCGATGGGTGGGACAGGAGGCGAGCTTTCTTT.

The chain couples TRBV11-2 to TRBJ1-1, with D hard to call. This CDR3 has 16 residues. V was clipped by 1 base and J by 0 bases, with 12 bases between them. CDR1 SGHAT and CDR2 FQNNGV come from the germline V gene. CDR3 coding DNA: TGTGCCAGCAGCTTAGGGAATGCAGGTCTGAACACTGAAGCTTTCTTT. The encoded protein is CASSLGNAGLNTEAFF.

This clone was found a few times. The rearrangement joins TRBV19 to TRBJ1-2; D is uncertain. V was clipped by 3 bases and J by 4 bases, with 9 bases between them. CDR3 length: 13 amino acids. CDR1 is LNHDA, CDR2 SQIVND, per germline (reference sequence). CDR3 amino acids: CASSIGFVYGYTF. The CDR3 region has the DNA TGTGCCAGTAGTATCGGATTCGTCTATGGCTACACCTTC.

V gene TRBV7-9 combines with J gene TRBJ1-1; possibly TRBD1 for D (6 bases). Germline V gene sequence: CDR1 SEHNR, CDR2 FQNEAQ (reference sequence). V was pared by 1 base and J by 1 base, with 10 bases between. This CDR3 is 15 amino acids long. CDR3 coding DNA: TGTGCCAGCAGCTTAGGGGCGGGGGCGAACACTGAAGCTTTCTTT. Its translation is CASSLGAGANTEAFF.

The chain joins TRBV25-1 to TRBJ2-5; 13 nucleotides align to TRBD2. This CDR3 comprises 17 residues. J was trimmed by 1 base and V by 2 bases; bases with no gene match: 4. Germline V gene sequence: CDR1 MGHDK, CDR2 SYGVNS. The CDR3 reads CASSEPGLAGFQETQYF. Written as DNA, the CDR3 is TGTGCCAGCAGTGAACCGGGACTAGCGGGATTCCAAGAGACCCAGTACTTC.